The 30 T cell receptor beta chains in this list originate from one sample, sequenced in a study of CD39 and CD103 CD8 tumor-infiltrating T cells. Profiled with immunoSEQ multiplex PCR; TCRdb holds only in-frame clones, not every one. The sample carries approximately 18,000 clones, about nine tenths recorded once. The sample consisted of CD8+ T cells sorted from blood. Subset denoted: total memory CD8 T cells (CD45RA-CCR7+/-) from blood or uninvolved lymph node. The receptors here all came from a human donor with head and neck squamous cell carcinoma.

The chain links TRBV2 to TRBJ1-1; TRBD1 agrees at 7 bases. This CDR3 contains 13 residues. J was trimmed by 5 bases and V by 6 bases; bases with no gene match: 6. Germline CDR1 and CDR2: SNHLY and FYNNEI. CDR3 protein: CASRETGRTEAFF. The DNA for the CDR3 is TGTGCCAGCAGGGAGACAGGGAGGACTGAAGCTTTCTTT.

This sequence joins TRBV19 and TRBJ1-1, with no clear D. V lost 10 bases and J lost 5, with 14 bases in between. This CDR3 has 12 residues. Germline assignment: CDR1 LNHDA and CDR2 SQIVND (reference sequence). The CDR3 here is CATHVGLTEAFF. The CDR3 DNA follows: TGTGCCACCCATGTGGGGTTGACTGAAGCTTTCTTT.

This chain joins TRBV11-2 and TRBJ2-7; 13 nucleotides align to TRBD2. Germline CDR1 and CDR2: SGHAT and FQNNGV. V lost 1 base and J lost 4; bases outside the gene matches: 7. This CDR3 spans 17 amino acids. In DNA, the CDR3 is TGTGCCAGCAGCTTAGTGGGTGGACTAGCGGGGGTGTACGAGCAGTACTTC. Encoded protein: CASSLVGGLAGVYEQYF.

J is TRBJ2-5 and V is TRBV7-9, with TRBD2 identical over 11 bases. Germline V gives CDR1 SEHNR, CDR2 FQNEAQ (reference sequence). The CDR3 consists of 15 residues. With 6 bases clipped from V and 5 bases from J, the junction kept 8 bases outside the gene matches. CDR3 loop: CASRQGLAAWETQYF. As DNA, the CDR3 is TGTGCCAGCAGACAGGGACTAGCGGCGTGGGAGACCCAGTACTTC. The complete variable domain, with remaining parts taken from reference TRBV7-9 and TRBJ2-5, reads DTGVSQNPRHKITKRGQNVTFRCDPISEHNRLYWYRQTLGQGPEFLTYFQNEAQLEKSRLLSDRFSAERPKGSFSTLEIQRTEQGDSAMYLCASRQGLAAWETQYFGPGTRLLVL.

The chain links TRBV6-6 to TRBJ1-2; D is uncertain. CDR3 length: 16 residues. With 2 bases removed from V and 4 bases from J, the gap between germline ends came to 17 bases. The germline CDR1 and CDR2 sequences are MNHNY and SVGAGI (reference sequence). In DNA form, the CDR3 reads TGTGCCAGCAGTTACGGTATGGGGTGGTCCTCCTATGGCTACACCTTC. Its translation is CASSYGMGWSSYGYTF.

The V call is TRBV5-1, the J call TRBJ2-7; D ambiguous. Germline V gene lookup returns CDR1 SGHRS and CDR2 YFSETQ. This CDR3 spans 14 amino acids. V was pared by 2 bases and J by 2 bases, with 11 bases between. CDR3 in DNA: TGCGCCAGCAGCTTTATCGGCATCACCTACGAGCAGTACTTC. Amino acids: CASSFIGITYEQYF.

The chain joins TRBV7-8 to TRBJ1-1, with D uncertain. V was clipped by 2 bases and J by 8 bases, with 12 bases between them. There are 13 residues in the CDR3. Germline V gene data show CDR1 as SGHVS and CDR2 as FQNEAQ. DNA for the CDR3: TGTGCCAGCAGCTTAATGGAGGTAACCGAAGCTTTCTTT. Amino acids: CASSLMEVTEAFF.

In DNA, the CDR3 is TGTGCCAGCAGTTTCCTCCGGGACATCGATCAGCCCCAGCATTTT. It is translated as CASSFLRDIDQPQHF. The rearrangement links TRBV27 to TRBJ1-5, with D possibly matching TRBD1 (6 bases). V gave up 3 bases and J gave up 5 bases, with 14 bases separating them. Germline V gives CDR1 MNHEY, CDR2 SMNVEV (reference sequence). This CDR3 contains 15 residues.

The rearrangement links TRBV5-1 to TRBJ1-1; D is unclear. Trimming removed 0 bases at V and 5 bases at J, with 14 bases between. CDR1 and CDR2 (germline): SGHRS, YFSETQ. The CDR3 is made up of 15 amino acids. CDR3 in amino acids: CASSLGGGLETEAFF. The DNA of the CDR3 is TGCGCCAGCAGCTTGGGTGGAGGGCTCGAGACTGAAGCTTTCTTT.

The genes are TRBV7-9 and TRBJ1-2; weak D call: TRBD1 (5 bases). The CDR3 totals 13 residues. Germline loops: CDR1 SEHNR, CDR2 FQNEAQ (reference sequence). V was shortened by 8 bases and J by 0 bases, with 10 bases between the two germline ends. This chain's CDR3 is CASVTDANYGYTF. Written as DNA, the CDR3 is TGTGCCAGCGTGACAGACGCTAACTATGGCTACACCTTC.

The rearrangement uses TRBV2 and TRBJ1-2; D possibly corresponds to TRBD1 (6 bases). Per germline, CDR1 SNHLY and CDR2 FYNNEI. The V end lost 8 bases, the J end lost 1 base, and 26 bases lay between the germline ends. CDR3 length equals 18 residues. The CDR3 DNA reads as TGTGCCAGCGAAAAAACGGGGGGGCCTACCCTTCTTAACTATGGCTACACCTTC. Protein sequence: CASEKTGGPTLLNYGYTF.

This sequence joins TRBV29-1 and TRBJ2-6; D gene uncertain. V was clipped by 0 bases and J by 1 base, with 4 bases between them. This CDR3 spans 14 amino acids. Germline loops: CDR1 SQVTM, CDR2 ANQGSEA. The CDR3: CSVEEGSGANVLTF. The CDR3 DNA is TGCAGCGTTGAAGAGGGGTCTGGGGCCAACGTCCTGACTTTC.

V is TRBV4-1 and J is TRBJ2-2; D is perhaps TRBD2 (6 bases). V lost 1 base and J 4 bases, leaving 13 bases between the germline ends. This CDR3 has 16 amino acids. Germline values: CDR1 MGHRA, CDR2 YSYEKL. The CDR3 DNA follows: TGCGCCAGCAGCCAAGCAGGCTTCGGGGGCACCGGGGAGCTGTTTTTT. Its translation is CASSQAGFGGTGELFF.

The J gene is TRBJ2-2, the V gene TRBV29-1, with D unclear. V was cut by 5 bases and J by 8 bases, with 9 bases left in between. The CDR3 consists of 11 residues. CDR1 is SQVTM, CDR2 ANQGSEA, per germline. The CDR3 coding sequence is TGCAGCGTTCCTTCGCGAGGGGAGCTGTTTTTT. Translated: CSVPSRGELFF.

The chain carries TRBV11-1 and TRBJ2-7; D uncertain. CDR1 is SGHAT and CDR2 is FQDESV in the germline V gene (reference sequence). With 0 bases removed from V and 5 bases from J, the gap between germline ends came to 20 bases. The CDR3 is 17 amino acids. The CDR3 loop is CASSLAVWLRSLNEQYF. CDR3 nucleotide sequence: TGTGCCAGCAGCTTAGCGGTGTGGCTAAGGTCCCTGAACGAGCAGTACTTC.

J is TRBJ2-1 and V is TRBV4-1; D is ambiguous. In germline, CDR1 is MGHRA, CDR2 YSYEKL. V was clipped by 1 base and J by 6 bases, with 13 bases between them. This CDR3 has 15 amino acids. The CDR3 loop is CASSQASVGSNEQFF. The CDR3 DNA is TGCGCCAGCAGCCAAGCGTCGGTGGGTAGCAATGAGCAGTTCTTC.

The rearrangement uses TRBV27 and TRBJ1-6; D gene ambiguous. CDR1 is MNHEY, CDR2 SMNVEV, per germline (reference sequence). Deletions cut 5 bases from V and 6 bases from J, with 14 bases between. The CDR3 is 15 residues long. CDR3 sequence (DNA): TGTGCCAGCAGTCCCCCCGCGTACCCTAATTCACCCCTCCACTTT. It codes for CASSPPAYPNSPLHF.

The chain uses TRBV29-1 and TRBJ2-7, with a possible D match to TRBD2 (6 bases). The CDR3 length is 15 residues. CDR1 SQVTM and CDR2 ANQGSEA come from the germline V gene. Trimming shortened V by 7 bases and J by 0 bases, and 19 bases separated the two germline ends. CDR3 protein: CSALGEGDSSYEQYF. CDR3 coding DNA: TGCAGCGCCCTAGGGGAAGGGGACTCCTCCTACGAGCAGTACTTC.

The chain uses TRBV7-8 and TRBJ1-1; 7 bases fit TRBD1. Germline trimming cut 5 bases from V and 2 bases from J; bases unmatched to any gene: 8. The CDR3 sequence is 15 residues long. The germline gives CDR1 SGHVS, CDR2 FQNEAQ. CDR3 DNA sequence: TGTGCCAGCAGCCGCCTGGGACAGCCAAACACTGAAGCTTTCTTT. Protein: CASSRLGQPNTEAFF.

The gene calls are TRBV4-1 and TRBJ2-7; D may correspond to TRBD1 or TRBD2 (6 bases each). This CDR3 has 14 residues. Germline V CDR1 and CDR2: MGHRA, YSYEKL. The ends were cut back, 2 bases at V and 2 bases at J, with 10 bases in the middle. The CDR3 sequence is CASSQFGGPYEQYF. DNA of the CDR3: TGCGCCAGCAGCCAATTCGGGGGCCCCTACGAGCAGTACTTC.

The rearrangement joins TRBV30 to TRBJ1-2; D may be TRBD1 (5 bases). Germline-derived CDR1 and CDR2 are GTSNPN and SVGIG (reference sequence). The CDR3 consists of 13 residues. Trimming pared 4 bases from V and 7 bases from J, leaving 16 bases between. CDR3 nucleotide sequence: TGTGCCTGGAACCCCGGGGCCCTGAGTGGCTACACCTTC. As protein: CAWNPGALSGYTF.

The CDR3 DNA is TGTGCCAGCAGTTTACTTCCAGGGGGTGAGGGCTACACCTTC. Its protein is CASSLLPGGEGYTF. The V gene is TRBV27, the J gene TRBJ1-2; TRBD1 matches at 7 bases. Germline V CDR1 and CDR2: MNHEY, SMNVEV (reference sequence). The V gene end was trimmed by 2 bases and the J gene end by 8 bases; junction bases not matched to a gene: 8. This CDR3 has 14 residues.

The genes are TRBV19 and TRBJ1-6; 7 bases match TRBD1. V shed 5 bases, J shed 7 bases, and the junction held 5 bases outside the gene matches. The CDR3 is 14 residues long. Per the germline V gene, CDR1 is LNHDA and CDR2 is SQIVND (reference sequence). The CDR3 loop reads CASSAGTVNSPLHF. CDR3 nucleotide sequence: TGTGCCAGTAGTGCCGGGACAGTAAATTCACCCCTCCACTTT. Together with reference TRBV19 and TRBJ1-6, the CDR3 gives the full variable domain: DGGITQSPKYLFRKEGQNVTLSCEQNLNHDAMYWYRQDPGQGLRLIYYSQIVNDFQKGDIAEGYSVSREKKESFPLTVTSAQKNPTAFYLCASSAGTVNSPLHFGNGTRLTVT.

CDR3 loop: CASSELVLAYGETQYF. The CDR3, as DNA: TGTGCCAGCAGTGAATTAGTTCTAGCGTACGGAGAGACCCAGTACTTC. The rearrangement joins TRBV6-1 to TRBJ2-5; D might be TRBD2 (6 bases). Trimming removed 2 bases from V and 4 bases from J, with 17 bases in between. The CDR3 has 16 residues. The germline CDR1 and CDR2 sequences are MNHNS and SASEGT.

The chain couples TRBV18 to TRBJ2-2; D is unresolved. Germline V gene lookup returns CDR1 KGHSH and CDR2 LQKENI. The length of the CDR3 is 14 residues. Trimming removed 3 bases from V and 3 bases from J, with 8 bases in between. CDR3 amino acids: CASSPRVYTGELFF. The CDR3 DNA reads as TGTGCCAGCTCACCCCGCGTGTACACCGGGGAGCTGTTTTTT.

The V and J genes are TRBV7-6 and TRBJ2-2; D unresolved. V was pared by 1 base and J by 7 bases, with 19 bases between. Germline V gene sequence: CDR1 SGHVS, CDR2 FNYEAQ. This CDR3 contains 17 residues. The CDR3 coding sequence is TGTGCCAGCAGCTTAGTGTCGGCAGCTATCTTTGACGGGGAGCTGTTTTTT. This translates into CASSLVSAAIFDGELFF.

This chain uses TRBV11-2 with TRBJ1-2; D may be TRBD1 (5 bases). Germline CDR1 is SGHAT and CDR2 is FQNNGV. V lost 5 bases and J lost 5, with 24 bases in between. The CDR3 totals 17 residues. The chain's CDR3 is CASSPYDHWGGSYGYTF. In nucleotides, the CDR3 is TGTGCCAGCAGCCCTTACGACCACTGGGGGGGTTCTTATGGCTACACCTTC.

V usage is TRBV5-4 and J usage is TRBJ2-5; 12 bases agree with TRBD2. The trim removed 0 bases at V and 2 bases at J, leaving 2 bases unmatched. The germline V gene encodes CDR1 SGHNT and CDR2 YYREEE (reference sequence). CDR3 length equals 16 residues. The CDR3 DNA reads TGTGCCAGCAGCTTGGGACTAGCGGGGGCACAAGAGACCCAGTACTTC. Translation gives CASSLGLAGAQETQYF.

This chain connects TRBV7-3 to TRBJ1-1; perhaps TRBD1 as D (5 bases). The germline gives CDR1 SGHTA, CDR2 FQGTGA. V was clipped by 5 bases and J by 1 base, with 14 bases between them. This CDR3 comprises 15 residues. CDR3 sequence: CASSLGMDTNTEAFF. In DNA, the CDR3 is TGTGCCAGCAGCCTCGGTATGGACACGAACACTGAAGCTTTCTTT.

This clone was picked up one time. V gene TRBV27 combines with J gene TRBJ2-4; D is possibly TRBD1 or TRBD2 (6 bases each). Germline V gene sequence: CDR1 MNHEY, CDR2 SMNVEV (reference sequence). The CDR3 spans 17 residues. V lost 3 bases to trimming and J lost 1 base, with 16 bases between them. This chain's CDR3 is CASSLWGAVEAKNIQYF. Here the CDR3 DNA reads TGTGCCAGCAGTTTGTGGGGGGCGGTTGAGGCCAAAAACATTCAGTACTTC.